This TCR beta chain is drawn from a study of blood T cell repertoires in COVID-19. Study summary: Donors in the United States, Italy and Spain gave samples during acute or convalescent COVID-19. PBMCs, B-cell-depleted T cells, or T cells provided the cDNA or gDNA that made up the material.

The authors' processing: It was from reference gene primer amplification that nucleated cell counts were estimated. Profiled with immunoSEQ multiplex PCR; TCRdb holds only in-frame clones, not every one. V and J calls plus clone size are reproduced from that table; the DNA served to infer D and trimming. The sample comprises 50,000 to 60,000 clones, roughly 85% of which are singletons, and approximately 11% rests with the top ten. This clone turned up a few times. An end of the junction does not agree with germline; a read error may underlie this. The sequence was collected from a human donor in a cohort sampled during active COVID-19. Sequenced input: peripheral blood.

In DNA, the CDR3 is TGCGCCAGCAGCCAAGTCAACACGGGGACATGGGCCTTACGTTTC. Translation: CASSQVNTGTWALRF. The chain is built from TRBV4-3 and TRBJ1-2; a weak D match, TRBD1 (6 bases). The CDR3 has 15 amino acids. Per the germline V gene, CDR1 is LGHNA and CDR2 is YSLEER.